This T cell receptor beta chain was identified in a study of T cells in Graves' hyperthyroidism and ophthalmopathy. Points from the study as a whole: Among thyroid clonotypes expanded above 0.001, most also appeared in blood. Stable hyperthyroidism and ophthalmopathy were separated using 13 V-J signatures.

A roughly 10 ml volume of fresh peripheral blood provided the PBMCs. Researchers took RNA transcripts and amplified the TCR beta CDR3 regions from them. An initial round of RT-PCR targeting the TCR CDR3 relied on the HTBI primer set. TCRdb itself ran the multiplex PCR reads through MiXCR, one entry per CDR3 protein. The sample lists roughly 380,000 distinct CDR3 sequences, 13% occurring once. V shed 7 bases, J shed 2 bases, and the junction held 8 bases outside the gene matches. This CDR3 has 14 amino acids. CDR1 is MNHNS and CDR2 is SASEGT in the germline V gene. This clonotype was seen a handful of times. Its antigen is not identified.

The TCR comes from a man aged 25-45 years with Graves' hyperthyroidism that later progressed to Graves' ophthalmopathy. The chain recombines TRBV6-1 with TRBJ2-7; TRBD1 matches 7 bases. The specimen sequenced was blood. CDR3: CASIQGGQPYEQYF. CDR3 bases: TGTGCCAGCATTCAAGGGGGACAGCCCTACGAGCAGTACTTC.